These 16 T cell receptor beta chains were sequenced from one sample in a study of PD-1 blockade in classical Hodgkin lymphoma. TCRdb's table, derived via immunoSEQ multiplex PCR, lists solely in-frame clones and lacks some. The table lists about 30,000 clones, more than 80% of them singletons. Time point denoted: cycle 4 day 1 (C4D1), after 6 weeks of nivolumab. In every patient, relapse followed autologous stem cell transplantation, while exposure to brentuximab vedotin differed. Purified CD4+ T cells were obtained from thawed PBMCs through magnetic negative selection. Sequenced material: CD4+ T cells from blood, taken before the fourth cycle of nivolumab. The receptors come from a human donor with classical Hodgkin lymphoma.

The CDR3 bases are TGTGCCAGCAGCTTAGCGCTTTCAGTTACCTCACCCCTCCACTTT. Translated: CASSLALSVTSPLHF. The J gene is TRBJ1-6, the V gene TRBV7-8; D gene uncertain. Germline loops: CDR1 SGHVS, CDR2 FQNEAQ. This CDR3 is 15 amino acids long. V was cut by 0 bases and J by 10 bases, with 13 bases left in between.

The chain joins TRBV5-1 to TRBJ2-1; D perhaps matches TRBD1 (6 bases). This CDR3 has 15 residues. V was clipped by 0 bases and J by 5 bases, with 12 bases between them. Germline CDR1 reads SGHRS; CDR2 reads YFSETQ. CDR3 nucleotide sequence: TGCGCCAGCAGCTTGGAGGGGGTTCGTAACAATGAGCAGTTCTTC. Its translation is CASSLEGVRNNEQFF. The full variable domain, in which reference TRBV5-1 and TRBJ2-1 provide the parts outside the CDR3, is KAGVTQTPRYLIKTRGQQVTLSCSPISGHRSVSWYQQTPGQGLQFLFEYFSETQRNKGNFPGRFSGRQFSNSRSEMNVSTLELGDSALYLCASSLEGVRNNEQFFGPGTRLTVL.

The chain joins TRBV7-9 to TRBJ1-6; TRBD1 might be the D (5 bases). Trimming pared 4 bases from V and 8 bases from J, leaving 18 bases between. The germline V gene has CDR1 SEHNR and CDR2 FQNEAQ (reference sequence). CDR3 size: 16 residues. Here the CDR3 DNA reads TGTGCCAGCAGCTCCCTGAGTGGGGGTTCGCATTCACCCCTCCACTTT. The encoded protein is CASSSLSGGSHSPLHF.

The rearrangement joins TRBV5-1 to TRBJ2-3; tentative D call: TRBD1 (6 bases). Germline-derived CDR1 and CDR2 are SGHRS and YFSETQ. This CDR3 is built from 14 residues. V dropped 1 base and J dropped 0 bases, with 6 bases sitting between them. The CDR3 nucleotides are TGCGCCAGCAGCTTGCAGGGGAGCACAGATACGCAGTATTTT. It yields the protein CASSLQGSTDTQYF.

The chain couples TRBV5-1 to TRBJ2-7, with D possibly TRBD1 on 5 matching bases. Per germline, CDR1 SGHRS and CDR2 YFSETQ. V lost 4 bases and J 7 bases, leaving 15 bases between the germline ends. The CDR3 is 13 amino acids. In DNA form, the CDR3 reads TGCGCCAGCAGCACCACAGGTCTCGGGGAGCAGTACTTC. Translating gives CASSTTGLGEQYF. Using reference TRBV5-1 and TRBJ2-7 for the parts outside the CDR3, the full variable domain is KAGVTQTPRYLIKTRGQQVTLSCSPISGHRSVSWYQQTPGQGLQFLFEYFSETQRNKGNFPGRFSGRQFSNSRSEMNVSTLELGDSALYLCASSTTGLGEQYFGPGTRLTVT.

This sequence joins TRBV6-5 and TRBJ2-7, with D possibly being TRBD2 (5 bases). The CDR3 extends over 13 amino acids. Trimming shortened V by 6 bases and J by 2 bases, and 11 bases separated the two germline ends. In germline, CDR1 is MNHEY, CDR2 SVGAGI. The CDR3 sequence: CASRRATPYEQYF. Here the CDR3 DNA reads TGTGCCAGCAGGCGGGCCACCCCCTACGAGCAGTACTTC.

Here the CDR3 DNA reads TGTGCCAGCACCCTATGGGGGGGCACAGATACGCAGTATTTT. It is translated as CASTLWGGTDTQYF. This chain uses TRBV7-9 with TRBJ2-3, with a possible D match to TRBD2 (6 bases). The CDR3 contains 14 residues. V was pared by 7 bases and J by 1 base, with 12 bases between. Germline V gene data show CDR1 as SEHNR and CDR2 as FQNEAQ (reference sequence).

This clone was seen only a few times. The chain employs TRBV6-1 and TRBJ1-3, with 8 bases identical to TRBD1. Germline V gene lookup returns CDR1 MNHNS and CDR2 SASEGT. The CDR3 has 14 residues. Trimming took 7 bases from V and 3 from J; bases not matched to a gene: 5. The CDR3 bases are TGTGCCAGCATCCTCAGGGGGCGTGGAAACACCATATATTTT. Its translation is CASILRGRGNTIYF.

The chain recombines TRBV28 with TRBJ2-4, with D tentatively TRBD1 or TRBD2 (5 bases each). Germline values: CDR1 MDHEN, CDR2 SYDVKM. The CDR3 loop spans 14 amino acids. The ends were cut back, 6 bases at V and 6 bases at J, with 15 bases in the middle. In DNA, the CDR3 is TGTGCCAGCAGAGCCGGGACGTTCCCAAACATTCAGTACTTC. This codes for CASRAGTFPNIQYF. Based on the CDR3 plus reference TRBV28 and TRBJ2-4, the full variable domain is DVKVTQSSRYLVKRTGEKVFLECVQDMDHENMFWYRQDPGLGLRLIYFSYDVKMKEKGDIPEGYSVSREKKERFSLILESASTNQTSMYLCASRAGTFPNIQYFGAGTRLSVL.

This clone is medium-sized. The rearrangement links TRBV4-1 to TRBJ2-7, with 8 bases identical to TRBD1. V lost 1 base, J lost 5 bases, and 4 bases stayed unmatched. This CDR3 comprises 14 residues. Germline V lookup: CDR1 MGHRA, CDR2 YSYEKL. The CDR3 DNA reads as TGCGCCAGCAGCCAAGCGGACAGGGTCAACGAGCAGTACTTC. It codes for CASSQADRVNEQYF.

The chain combines TRBV7-3 with TRBJ1-3; D gene uncertain. Trimming shortened V by 5 bases and J by 2 bases, and 7 bases separated the two germline ends. This CDR3 is built from 13 residues. Germline V gene sequence: CDR1 SGHTA, CDR2 FQGTGA. CDR3 protein: CASSDLPGNTIYF. In nucleotides, the CDR3 is TGTGCCAGCAGCGACCTGCCTGGAAACACCATATATTTT. Drawing the rest from reference TRBV7-3 and TRBJ1-3, the complete variable domain is GAGVSQTPSNKVTEKGKYVELRCDPISGHTALYWYRQSLGQGPEFLIYFQGTGAADDSGLPNDRFFAVRPEGSVSTLKIQRTERGDSAVYLCASSDLPGNTIYFGEGSWLTVV.

The genes are TRBV5-1 and TRBJ2-3; D tentatively fits TRBD1 or TRBD2 (5 bases each). V lost 5 bases and J 0 bases, leaving 13 bases between the germline ends. The CDR3 runs 15 residues. CDR1 and CDR2 from the germline V gene are SGHRS and YFSETQ. Here the CDR3 reads CASRPLGVSTDTQYF. The DNA of the CDR3 is TGCGCCAGCAGGCCCCTGGGGGTCAGCACAGATACGCAGTATTTT.

The chain links TRBV6-1 to TRBJ1-2, with a possible D match to TRBD1 (5 bases). The CDR3 consists of 12 residues. CDR1 and CDR2 from the germline V gene are MNHNS and SASEGT. Deletions cut 8 bases from V and 7 bases from J, with 14 bases between. The CDR3 loop is CASSDTPSGYTF. The CDR3 DNA reads as TGTGCCAGCTCGGACACTCCGAGTGGCTACACCTTC.

This clone came up once. The chain links TRBV5-1 to TRBJ1-2; D possibly corresponds to TRBD1 (6 bases). This CDR3 has 16 amino acids. V was clipped by 0 bases and J by 5 bases, with 17 bases between them. CDR1 is SGHRS, CDR2 YFSETQ, per germline. The CDR3 nucleotides are TGCGCCAGCAGCTTGGTTCCAGGGGCGCTCCTATATGGCTACACCTTC. It is translated as CASSLVPGALLYGYTF.

V gene TRBV5-1 combines with J gene TRBJ1-4; weak D call: TRBD1 (5 bases). The CDR3 length is 15 residues. Germline-derived CDR1 and CDR2 are SGHRS and YFSETQ. The ends were cut back, 5 bases at V and 0 bases at J, with 11 bases in the middle. The CDR3 DNA sequence: TGCGCCAGCAGATCAACAGGTGCAACTAATGAAAAACTGTTTTTT. This translates into CASRSTGATNEKLFF.

The J gene is TRBJ2-5, the V gene TRBV29-1, with a possible D match to TRBD1 (6 bases). The CDR3 spans 12 residues. Trimming stripped 7 bases from V and 0 bases from J, with 9 bases between. CDR1 and CDR2 from the germline V gene are SQVTM and ANQGSEA. The CDR3 loop reads CSAYRDQETQYF. CDR3 DNA: TGCAGCGCCTACAGGGACCAAGAGACCCAGTACTTC.